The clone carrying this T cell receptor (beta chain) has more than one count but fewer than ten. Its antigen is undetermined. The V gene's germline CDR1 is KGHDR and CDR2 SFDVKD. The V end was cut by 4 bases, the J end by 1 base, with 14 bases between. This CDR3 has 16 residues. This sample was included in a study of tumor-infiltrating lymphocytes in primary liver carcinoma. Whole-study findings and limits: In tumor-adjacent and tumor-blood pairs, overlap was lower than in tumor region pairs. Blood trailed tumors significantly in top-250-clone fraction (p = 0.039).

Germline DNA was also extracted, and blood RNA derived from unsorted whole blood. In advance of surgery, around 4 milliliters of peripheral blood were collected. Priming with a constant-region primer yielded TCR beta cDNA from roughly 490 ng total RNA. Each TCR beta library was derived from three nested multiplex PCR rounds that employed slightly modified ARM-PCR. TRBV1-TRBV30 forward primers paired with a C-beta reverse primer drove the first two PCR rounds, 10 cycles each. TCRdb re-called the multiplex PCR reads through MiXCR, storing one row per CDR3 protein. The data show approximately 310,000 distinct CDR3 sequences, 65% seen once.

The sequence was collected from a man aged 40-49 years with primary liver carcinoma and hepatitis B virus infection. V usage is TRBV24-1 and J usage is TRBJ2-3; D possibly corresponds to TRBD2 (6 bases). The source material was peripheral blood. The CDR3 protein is CATSDPGEDRTDTQYF. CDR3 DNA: TGTGCCACCAGTGACCCCGGGGAGGATCGCACAGATACGCAGTATTTT.